A single sample gave rise to the 20 T cell receptor beta chains below, sequenced in a study of immune aging and cytomegalovirus after organ transplant. Time point denoted: five sample-tagged time points from pre-transplant (day -1) to day 368 post-transplant, pooled. Libraries came from microwell single-cell capture using BD Rhapsody targeted mRNA and AbSeq reagents. Each CDR3 protein is one row after TCRdb ran MiXCR on the single-cell sequencing reads. The sample contains tens of thousands of distinct CDR3 sequences, roughly 36% of which appear only once. These TCRs' antigens remain unknown. The sequenced sample was CMV peptide-activated CD4+ and CD8+ T cells sorted from blood, obtained at five time points, pooled. Regarding subset: sorted CD8+CD137+ and CD4+CD154+ T cells after 12 to 13 h CMV IE-1 peptide stimulation. All receptors come from a female donor who had a heart transplant and CMV viremia.

The chain uses TRBV7-9 and TRBJ2-1; D call uncertain. The V gene lost 0 bases and the J gene lost 8 bases, with 8 bases spanning the gap. The CDR3 extends over 13 amino acids. Germline CDR1 SEHNR, CDR2 FQNEAQ (reference sequence). The CDR3 nucleotides are TGTGCCAGCAGCTTAGCCGGATGGGATGAGCAGTTCTTC. Amino acid sequence: CASSLAGWDEQFF.

The chain carries TRBV7-2 and TRBJ2-7, with 10 bases that match TRBD2. The CDR3 totals 16 residues. V was clipped by 5 bases and J by 2 bases; unmatched bases: 9. The germline V gene has CDR1 SGHTA and CDR2 FQGNSA. The chain's CDR3 is CASSPKGGLATYEQYF. For the CDR3, the DNA is TGTGCCAGCAGCCCAAAGGGGGGACTAGCGACCTACGAGCAGTACTTC.

This clonotype showed up many times. Being one base from a much bigger clone, this may be a read error. The chain combines TRBV12-3 or TRBV12-4 with TRBJ1-1; the D is unclear. The CDR3 has 14 residues. The CDR3 here is CASSPPTPQPEALF. The CDR3 region has the DNA TGTGCCAGCAGTCCCCCTACCCCCCAACCTGAAGCTCTCTTT.

V gene TRBV7-9 combines with J gene TRBJ1-1; perhaps TRBD1 as D (5 bases). The CDR3 consists of 15 residues. V dropped 3 bases and J dropped 7 bases, with 18 bases sitting between them. Per germline, CDR1 SEHNR and CDR2 FQNEAQ (reference sequence). The CDR3 region has the DNA TGTGCCAGCAGCTTGTCCGGGACCCCCTCCCATGAAGCTTTCTTT. Protein: CASSLSGTPSHEAFF.

A few counts support this clonotype. The J gene is TRBJ1-1, the V gene TRBV6-4; unclear D gene. The CDR3 runs 13 residues. Germline loops: CDR1 MRHNA, CDR2 SNTAGT. V was clipped by 3 bases and J by 5 bases, with 10 bases between them. CDR3 DNA sequence: TGTGCCAGCAGTGAAGCAGGAGGGACTGAAGCTTTCTTT. Its translation: CASSEAGGTEAFF.

This clonotype was seen ten or more times. The rearrangement uses TRBV12-3 or TRBV12-4 and TRBJ2-3; 10 nucleotides agree with TRBD2. Trimming cost V 5 bases and J 5 bases; bases outside gene matches: 7. The CDR3 covers 15 residues. CDR3 amino acids: CASSHLAGVIDTQYF. In DNA, the CDR3 is TGTGCCAGCAGTCATCTAGCGGGAGTAATAGATACGCAGTATTTT.

The chain links TRBV9 to TRBJ2-1; D is uncertain. Germline assignment: CDR1 SGDLS and CDR2 YYNGEE. The CDR3 contains 14 residues. Trimming cost V 3 bases and J 1 base, with 8 bases left between them. The CDR3 here is CASSGDSSYNEQFF. CDR3 DNA sequence: TGTGCCAGCAGCGGAGACTCTTCCTACAATGAGCAGTTCTTC.

This clonotype was picked up a small number of times. The CDR3 does not end in the conserved phenylalanine or tryptophan, so this is likely a read error. V usage is TRBV5-1 and J usage is TRBJ2-1, with a weak D call TRBD1 (6 bases). The CDR3 length is 15 residues. V dropped 4 bases and J dropped 9 bases, with 20 bases sitting between them. Germline V gives CDR1 SGHRS, CDR2 YFSETQ. CDR3 residues: CASSPDSFSCIEQFL. The CDR3 coding sequence is TGCGCCAGCAGCCCGGACAGCTTCTCCTGCATTGAGCAGTTCCTC.

This clonotype was found a few times. The chain uses TRBV6-2 or TRBV6-3 and TRBJ2-3; possible D gene TRBD2, 5 bases. The germline V and J ends were trimmed by 3 bases and 2 bases, with 12 bases remaining between them. The CDR3 has 15 amino acids. Germline CDR1 and CDR2: MNHEY and SVGEGT. In DNA, the CDR3 is TGTGCCAGCAGTTATTACTCGGGGAACACAGATACGCAGTATTTT. Protein sequence: CASSYYSGNTDTQYF.

The chain links TRBV12-3 or TRBV12-4 to TRBJ2-7; TRBD2 agrees at 8 bases. Germline trimming cut 4 bases from V and 4 bases from J; bases unmatched to any gene: 12. The CDR3 sequence is 16 residues long. The CDR3 loop reads CASSSLAGSRLYEQYF. CDR3 nucleotides: TGTGCCAGCAGTTCTCTAGCGGGTTCCAGACTTTACGAGCAGTACTTC.

This clonotype has just a few counts. The genes are TRBV28 and TRBJ2-1; D remains unclear. This CDR3 has 16 residues. Germline V gene data show CDR1 as MDHEN and CDR2 as SYDVKM. The V end was cut by 4 bases, the J end by 1 base, with 14 bases between. The CDR3 nucleotides read TGTGCCAGCAGTTCCCCTACTGTGGGGTCCTACAATGAGCAGTTCTTC. It specifies CASSSPTVGSYNEQFF.

The chain links TRBV6-5 to TRBJ2-3; D is possibly TRBD1 or TRBD2 (5 bases each). This CDR3 has 16 amino acids. The V end was cut by 2 bases, the J end by 1 base, with 13 bases between. Germline V gives CDR1 MNHEY, CDR2 SVGAGI. The CDR3 is CASSYGDPRGTDTQYF. Here the CDR3 DNA reads TGTGCCAGCAGTTACGGGGACCCTCGGGGCACAGATACGCAGTATTTT.

This clonotype was seen a handful of times. The genes are TRBV10-3 and TRBJ2-5; a weak D match, TRBD1 (6 bases). Germline CDR1 ENHRY, CDR2 SYGVKD. V was clipped by 3 bases and J by 5 bases, with 10 bases between them. The CDR3 spans 13 residues. CDR3 sequence reads: CAISDLGAETQYF. CDR3 DNA: TGTGCCATCAGTGATTTGGGGGCGGAGACCCAGTACTTC.

V is TRBV14 and J is TRBJ2-6; D remains ambiguous. The CDR3 has 16 amino acids. Trimming took 3 bases from V and 0 from J, leaving 9 bases between them. Germline V gene data show CDR1 as SGHDN and CDR2 as FVKESK. The CDR3 nucleotides are TGTGCCAGCAGCCAGATTGATCTCTCTGGGGCCAACGTCCTGACTTTC. Amino acids: CASSQIDLSGANVLTF. Together with reference TRBV14 and TRBJ2-6, the CDR3 gives the full variable domain: EAGVTQFPSHSVIEKGQTVTLRCDPISGHDNLYWYRRVMGKEIKFLLHFVKESKQDESGMPNNRFLAERTGGTYSTLKVQPAELEDSGVYFCASSQIDLSGANVLTFGAGSRLTVL.

Relative to its sample, this clonotype is medium-sized (0.01 to 0.1%). This chain joins TRBV20-1 and TRBJ2-1; perhaps D is TRBD1 or TRBD2 (7 bases each). Germline CDR1 DFQATT, CDR2 SNEGSKA (reference sequence). The ends were cut back, 0 bases at V and 0 bases at J, with 18 bases in the middle. The CDR3 covers 18 residues. CDR3 in DNA: TGCAGTGCTAGAGATCGGGGGGCAGGGGGTCACTCCTACAATGAGCAGTTCTTC. Translated, it gives CSARDRGAGGHSYNEQFF.

The gene calls are TRBV29-1 and TRBJ2-3; TRBD2 matches at 9 bases. The V gene's germline CDR1 is SQVTM and CDR2 ANQGSEA. This CDR3 is built from 14 residues. Germline trimming cut 8 bases from V and 2 bases from J; bases unmatched to any gene: 8. DNA for the CDR3: TGCAGCCACACCCCGGGACTAGCCACAGATACGCAGTATTTT. This codes for CSHTPGLATDTQYF.

The table lists this clonotype with many counts. This chain joins TRBV28 and TRBJ2-1; 7 nucleotides align to TRBD2. V shed 3 bases, J shed 3 bases, and the junction held 8 bases outside the gene matches. This CDR3 is 16 amino acids long. CDR1 MDHEN and CDR2 SYDVKM come from the germline V gene. CDR3 bases: TGTGCCAGCAGTTTGGGGGGGAGGGTTGACTACAATGAGCAGTTCTTC. Residues: CASSLGGRVDYNEQFF.

This clonotype appeared many times. One base away lies a much larger clone, so this may be a sequencing read error. The CDR3 carries no conserved terminal phenylalanine or tryptophan, so it likely arises from a read error. CDR3 DNA sequence: TGTGCCTGGAGTGGAACGGATCTGGTCGCGGCTTTCCTT. Its translation: CAWSGTDLVAAFL. The chain couples TRBV30 to TRBJ1-1, with D hard to call. CDR1 is GTSNPN and CDR2 is SVGIG in the germline V gene (reference sequence). The V and J ends lost 1 base and 11 bases respectively, with 17 bases between them. This CDR3 is 13 amino acids long.

The J gene is TRBJ2-4, the V gene TRBV12-3 or TRBV12-4, with 7 bases identical to TRBD1. Trimming removed 6 bases from V and 0 bases from J; junction bases left unmatched: 14. This CDR3 contains 18 residues. The CDR3 coding sequence is TGTGCCAGCAGACGTGGGACAGTTGACACTCTAGCCAAAAACATTCAGTACTTC. As protein: CASRRGTVDTLAKNIQYF.

Remarks on this clonotype: This is likely a read error, given that the CDR3 carries no conserved phenylalanine or tryptophan at its end. J is TRBJ1-4 and V is TRBV7-2; D remains unclear. CDR1 and CDR2 from the germline V gene are SGHTA and FQGNSA. V was cut by 2 bases and J by 6 bases, with 13 bases left in between. This CDR3 has 15 amino acids. DNA of the CDR3: TGTGCCAGCAGCTTATTGGTCAATACCCATGAAAAACTGTTTTCT. Translated, it gives CASSLLVNTHEKLFS.